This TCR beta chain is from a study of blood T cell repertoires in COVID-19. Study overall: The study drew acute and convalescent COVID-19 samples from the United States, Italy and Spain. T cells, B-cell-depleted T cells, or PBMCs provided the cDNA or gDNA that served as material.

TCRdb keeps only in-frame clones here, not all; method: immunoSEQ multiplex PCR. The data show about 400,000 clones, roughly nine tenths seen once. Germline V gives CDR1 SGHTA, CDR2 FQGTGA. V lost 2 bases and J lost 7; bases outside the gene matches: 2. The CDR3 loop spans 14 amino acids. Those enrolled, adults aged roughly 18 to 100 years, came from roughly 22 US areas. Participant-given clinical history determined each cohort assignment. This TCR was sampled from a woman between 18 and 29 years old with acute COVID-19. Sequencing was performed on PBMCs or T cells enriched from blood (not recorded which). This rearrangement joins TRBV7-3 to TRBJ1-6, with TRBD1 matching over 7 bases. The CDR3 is CASSLGQVNSPLHF. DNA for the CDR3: TGTGCCAGCAGCTTAGGACAGGTGAATTCACCCCTCCACTTT. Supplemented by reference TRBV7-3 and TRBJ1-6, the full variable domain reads GAGVSQTPSNKVTEKGKYVELRCDPISGHTALYWYRQSLGQGPEFLIYFQGTGAADDSGLPNDRFFAVRPEGSVSTLKIQRTERGDSAVYLCASSLGQVNSPLHFGNGTRLTVT.